Listed here are 16 T cell receptor beta chains from one sample, sequenced in a study of OX40 agonist ivuxolimab in advanced cancers. Here immunoSEQ multiplex PCR was the method, and the copy in TCRdb shows in-frame clones only, minus some. This table holds roughly 35,000 clones, roughly 76% found once. This sample comprised CD4+ or CD8+ T cells sorted from blood, obtained in a trial of the OX40 agonist ivuxolimab. All receptors come from an adult with an advanced solid tumor such as melanoma, head and neck, liver or kidney cancer.

The CDR3 region is CASSLGAGGAGTEAFF. In nucleotides, the CDR3 is TGTGCCAGCAGTTTAGGGGCAGGGGGCGCGGGTACTGAAGCTTTCTTT. This chain joins TRBV28 and TRBJ1-1; 8 bases map to TRBD1. Trimming took 2 bases from V and 5 from J; bases not matched to a gene: 10. Germline V gives CDR1 MDHEN, CDR2 SYDVKM. The CDR3 has 16 amino acids.

The V and J genes are TRBV14 and TRBJ1-1; D call uncertain. Trimming removed 4 bases at V and 0 bases at J, with 12 bases between. The CDR3 spans 15 residues. Germline assignment: CDR1 SGHDN and CDR2 FVKESK. This CDR3 reads CASSPRQEMNTEAFF. The CDR3 DNA is TGTGCCAGCAGCCCCCGGCAGGAAATGAACACTGAAGCTTTCTTT.

This clone was recorded once. This chain connects TRBV4-2 to TRBJ2-2; D uncertain. The CDR3 consists of 14 residues. Germline lookup yields CDR1 LGHNA and CDR2 YNFKEQ. Trimming took 4 bases from V and 3 from J, leaving 9 bases between them. The CDR3 nucleotides read TGTGCCAGCAGCCTCCCCTGGGACACCGGGGAGCTGTTTTTT. It codes for CASSLPWDTGELFF.

The chain joins TRBV18 to TRBJ2-1; 12 nucleotides align to TRBD1. The V gene's germline CDR1 is KGHSH and CDR2 LQKENI. This CDR3 has 16 amino acids. The trim removed 6 bases at V and 6 bases at J, leaving 9 bases unmatched. The CDR3 is CASSLTGTGGPNEQFF. For the CDR3, the DNA is TGTGCCAGCTCGCTTACCGGGACAGGGGGCCCCAATGAGCAGTTCTTC.

The chain couples TRBV10-3 to TRBJ1-6, with D perhaps TRBD1 (5 bases). CDR1 and CDR2 from the germline V gene are ENHRY and SYGVKD. V lost 0 bases to trimming and J lost 6 bases, with 12 bases between them. The CDR3 is 16 amino acids. CDR3 in amino acids: CAISESFGTANSPLHF. CDR3 bases: TGTGCCATCAGTGAGTCGTTCGGGACGGCTAATTCACCCCTCCACTTT.

The genes are TRBV2 and TRBJ2-7; TRBD1 or TRBD2 may be the D gene (6 bases each). The CDR3 runs 12 residues. Germline V gene data show CDR1 as SNHLY and CDR2 as FYNNEI. V lost 6 bases and J lost 4, with 10 bases in between. CDR3 residues: CASRGGKYEQYF. The CDR3 DNA reads TGTGCCAGCAGAGGGGGGAAATACGAGCAGTACTTC.

The gene calls are TRBV4-1 and TRBJ2-7, with TRBD1 matching over 7 bases. This CDR3 contains 14 residues. V was pared by 4 bases and J by 0 bases, with 3 bases of the junction left unmatched. CDR1 and CDR2 from the germline V gene are MGHRA and YSYEKL. The CDR3 reads CASSRPGGSYEQYF. As DNA, the CDR3 is TGCGCCAGCAGCCGTCCAGGGGGCTCCTACGAGCAGTACTTC.

The V call is TRBV19, the J call TRBJ2-1; TRBD1 matches at 10 bases. V gave up 7 bases and J gave up 8 bases; unmatched junction bases: 8. CDR1 LNHDA and CDR2 SQIVND come from the germline V gene (reference sequence). The CDR3 runs 14 residues. CDR3 sequence: CASKGGQGGYEQFF. DNA of the CDR3: TGTGCCAGTAAAGGCGGACAGGGGGGCTATGAGCAGTTCTTC.

The gene calls are TRBV7-3 and TRBJ1-2; D may be TRBD1 (5 bases). Germline V gene data show CDR1 as SGHTA and CDR2 as FQGTGA. This CDR3 region has 14 residues. V lost 3 bases, J lost 7 bases, and 15 bases lay in between. CDR3 coding DNA: TGTGCCAGCAGCTTCGGGACGGGGGGACTTGGCTACACCTTC. Its protein is CASSFGTGGLGYTF.

This clone was recorded only once. This rearrangement joins TRBV5-1 to TRBJ2-1; a weak D match, TRBD2 (5 bases). CDR1 is SGHRS, CDR2 YFSETQ, per germline. V lost 0 bases and J lost 10, with 11 bases in between. The CDR3 contains 13 residues. CDR3 nucleotide sequence: TGCGCCAGCAGCTTGGCGTTCCGGGGAGAGCAGTTCTTC. This sequence encodes CASSLAFRGEQFF.

The J gene is TRBJ1-4, the V gene TRBV14; D gene ambiguous. The CDR3 totals 15 residues. Germline V gene sequence: CDR1 SGHDN, CDR2 FVKESK. V lost 4 bases and J 5 bases, leaving 14 bases between the germline ends. The CDR3 loop reads CASSPMGNENEKLFF. CDR3 sequence (DNA): TGTGCCAGCAGCCCCATGGGCAACGAAAATGAAAAACTGTTTTTT.

This clone was detected a few times. CDR3 protein: CASSPETGGNTEAFF. The DNA of the CDR3 is TGTGCCAGCTCACCAGAGACAGGAGGGAACACTGAAGCTTTCTTT. The chain couples TRBV18 to TRBJ1-1; the D gene is possibly TRBD1 (6 bases). V dropped 2 bases and J dropped 1 base, with 11 bases sitting between them. This CDR3 has 15 residues. Germline V lookup: CDR1 KGHSH, CDR2 LQKENI.

V is TRBV27 and J is TRBJ2-3; D may correspond to TRBD1 or TRBD2 (6 bases each). V was shortened by 0 bases and J by 9 bases, with 13 bases between the two germline ends. Per the germline V gene, CDR1 is MNHEY and CDR2 is SMNVEV (reference sequence). CDR3 size: 14 residues. The CDR3 coding sequence is TGTGCCAGCAGTTTATCTGGGGGGCAGGAGACGCAGTATTTT. Protein product: CASSLSGGQETQYF.

V gene TRBV10-2 combines with J gene TRBJ2-2; 13 positions agree with TRBD2. With V trimmed by 7 bases and J by 4 bases, 3 bases remained unmatched. Germline values: CDR1 WSHSY, CDR2 SAAADI. The CDR3 covers 15 residues. Here the CDR3 reads CASTTSGRTTGELFF. CDR3 DNA: TGCGCCAGCACGACTAGCGGGAGGACCACCGGGGAGCTGTTTTTT.

The chain is built from TRBV27 and TRBJ1-5, with D tentatively TRBD1 (5 bases). V dropped 3 bases and J dropped 2 bases, with 8 bases sitting between them. The germline CDR1 and CDR2 sequences are MNHEY and SMNVEV (reference sequence). The CDR3 spans 14 residues. CDR3 residues: CASSFRGGNQPQHF. CDR3 coding DNA: TGTGCCAGCAGTTTTCGGGGCGGCAATCAGCCCCAGCATTTT.

The gene calls are TRBV13 and TRBJ2-2, with 16 bases fitting TRBD2. Unmatched junction bases numbered 3, after V lost 5 bases and J lost 6 bases. Germline CDR1 is PRHDT and CDR2 is FYEKMQ (reference sequence). The CDR3 is 16 residues long. The CDR3 spells CASSAGLAGGPGELFF. The CDR3, as DNA: TGTGCCAGCAGCGCGGGACTAGCGGGAGGGCCCGGGGAGCTGTTTTTT.